The entry below describes one T cell receptor (beta chain). Germline V gives CDR1 SGDLS, CDR2 YYNGEE. The length of the CDR3 is 14 residues. Trimming left V 5 bases short and J 4 bases short, with 15 bases between. This sample was included in a study of blood T cell repertoires in COVID-19. Study-wide background: Samples came from the United States, Italy and Spain, spanning acute and convalescent COVID-19. T cells, B-cell-depleted T cells, or PBMCs supplied cDNA or gDNA.

Per the original data handling: How many nucleated cells were present was estimated from reference gene primer amplification. This table comes from immunoSEQ multiplex PCR, and its TCRdb copy is limited to in-frame clones, with some not included. V and J calls plus clone size are reproduced from that table; the DNA served to infer D and trimming. The profile shows fewer than 300,000 clones, approximately 88% of them singletons. Patients at the Seattle site were enrolled during active infection and followed longitudinally. This chain connects TRBV9 to TRBJ1-2; perhaps TRBD1 as D (6 bases). The TCR originated in a human donor with COVID-19, enrolled during active disease. The donor label of this sample is uncertain. The sample was peripheral blood. Here the CDR3 reads CASRDIDRIYGYTF. The CDR3 region has the DNA TGTGCCAGCAGGGACATCGACAGGATCTATGGCTACACCTTC.